This TCR beta chain was recorded in a study of identical twins. A universal primer site came from template switching; cDNA carried unique molecular identifiers. TCRdb passed the 5' RACE reads through MiXCR, listing each CDR3 protein once. The data show around 280,000 distinct CDR3 sequences, less than 9% seen once. This clonotype was detected a few times. Its antigen is not known. The V end lost 3 bases, the J end lost 4 bases, and 12 bases lay between the germline ends. The CDR3 contains 15 residues. Germline CDR1 reads MNHNS; CDR2 reads SASEGT. General study findings and limits: Out-of-frame alpha sequences shared between twins exhibited an excess of low generation probability. Memory repertoires lacked the insertion deficit that abundant cord blood beta clonotypes showed.

The same sample was also studied in work on yellow fever vaccine responses in identical twins.

This TCR came from a woman aged 18-29 years in good health. Sequenced material: memory (CD45RO+) T cells sorted from blood. This chain connects TRBV6-1 to TRBJ1-4; D is undetermined. The CDR3 region has the DNA TGTGCCAGCAGTGATTTCGGGTCCCTTAATGAAAAACTGTTTTTT. Translated: CASSDFGSLNEKLFF.